A single sample is the source of the 25 T cell receptor beta chains below, sequenced in a study of CD8 T cells in Susac syndrome. Random hexamers primed reverse transcription of about 0.5 to 1 ug RNA. TCRdb reprocessed the immunoSEQ multiplex PCR reads with MiXCR, giving one entry per CDR3 protein. The sample shows 120,000 or so distinct CDR3 sequences, around 94% of them seen only once. Source material: CD8+ T cells from PBMCs. The origin of the receptors is a human donor with Susac syndrome.

The rearrangement uses TRBV7-9 and TRBJ2-3; D possibly uses TRBD1 or TRBD2 (5 bases each). Trimming pared 1 base from V and 1 base from J, leaving 9 bases between. Germline loops: CDR1 SEHNR, CDR2 FQNEAQ (reference sequence). There are 15 residues in the CDR3. The CDR3: CASSLGQGGTDTQYF. DNA of the CDR3: TGTGCCAGCAGCTTAGGGCAGGGAGGCACAGATACGCAGTATTTT.

The V gene is TRBV9, the J gene TRBJ2-7; D remains unclear. V shed 0 bases and J shed 2 bases, with 12 bases lying between them. The CDR3 runs to 15 residues. The germline V gene has CDR1 SGDLS and CDR2 YYNGEE. The CDR3: CASSVDDTRTYEQYF. For the CDR3, the DNA is TGTGCCAGCAGCGTAGACGACACCCGAACCTACGAGCAGTACTTC. The variable domain in full, with the rest retrieved from reference TRBV9 and TRBJ2-7, is DSGVTQTPKHLITATGQRVTLRCSPRSGDLSVYWYQQSLDQGLQFLIQYYNGEERAKGNILERFSAQQFPDLHSELNLSSLELGDSALYFCASSVDDTRTYEQYFGPGTRLTVT.

The chain combines TRBV6-5 with TRBJ2-2; 8 bases are a match to TRBD1. CDR3 length equals 19 residues. The trim removed 1 base at V and 0 bases at J, leaving 10 bases unmatched. Germline V CDR1 and CDR2: MNHEY, SVGAGI. CDR3 DNA: TGTGCCAGCAGTTACTTCAATTCTCAGGGGGCTGCGAACACCGGGGAGCTGTTTTTT. The encoded protein is CASSYFNSQGAANTGELFF.

This chain joins TRBV28 and TRBJ1-5, with D perhaps TRBD1 (6 bases). This CDR3 has 15 residues. V was shortened by 7 bases and J by 2 bases, with 15 bases between the two germline ends. Germline V gene sequence: CDR1 MDHEN, CDR2 SYDVKM. Here the CDR3 reads CASTSGKGGNQPQHF. DNA for the CDR3: TGTGCCAGCACCAGCGGGAAGGGGGGCAATCAGCCCCAGCATTTT.

The genes are TRBV4-3 and TRBJ1-3; D gene ambiguous. The CDR3 spans 14 residues. V dropped 0 bases and J dropped 0 bases, with 3 bases sitting between them. The germline CDR1 and CDR2 sequences are LGHNA and YSLEER. The CDR3 sequence is CASSQEPSGNTIYF. The CDR3 DNA reads TGCGCCAGCAGCCAAGAACCCTCTGGAAACACCATATATTTT.

The chain employs TRBV28 and TRBJ2-5, with a possible D match to TRBD1 (5 bases). Germline-derived CDR1 and CDR2 are MDHEN and SYDVKM. V gave up 6 bases and J gave up 5 bases, with 19 bases separating them. The CDR3 loop spans 15 amino acids. This CDR3 is CASRPRWGQRETQYF. In DNA form, the CDR3 reads TGTGCCAGCAGACCAAGGTGGGGCCAGAGGGAGACCCAGTACTTC.

The chain has TRBV7-9 and TRBJ2-6, with D possibly being TRBD2 (6 bases). Deletions cut 4 bases from V and 0 bases from J, with 10 bases between. The CDR3 loop spans 16 amino acids. Germline CDR1 is SEHNR and CDR2 is FQNEAQ (reference sequence). CDR3 in DNA: TGTGCCAGCAGCTCCGGAGGGGCCTCTGGGGCCAACGTCCTGACTTTC. Amino acid sequence: CASSSGGASGANVLTF. Filled out from reference TRBV7-9 and TRBJ2-6, the complete variable domain reads DTGVSQNPRHKITKRGQNVTFRCDPISEHNRLYWYRQTLGQGPEFLTYFQNEAQLEKSRLLSDRFSAERPKGSFSTLEIQRTEQGDSAMYLCASSSGGASGANVLTFGAGSRLTVL.

This chain links TRBV9 with TRBJ2-1, with a weak D call TRBD2 (5 bases). Germline V gene lookup returns CDR1 SGDLS and CDR2 YYNGEE. Trimming left V 4 bases short and J 6 bases short, with 20 bases between. The CDR3 runs 16 residues. The CDR3 nucleotides are TGTGCCAGCAGCCTAGGGAGCGCCGATAGAGGCAATGAGCAGTTCTTC. Residues: CASSLGSADRGNEQFF.

The V and J genes are TRBV27 and TRBJ1-2; D is undetermined. V was trimmed by 2 bases and J by 6 bases, leaving 10 bases between them. This CDR3 comprises 13 residues. Germline V CDR1 and CDR2: MNHEY, SMNVEV (reference sequence). CDR3 region: CASSLSAVDGYTF. The CDR3 DNA sequence: TGTGCCAGCAGTTTAAGTGCAGTTGATGGCTACACCTTC.

The chain uses TRBV20-1 and TRBJ2-1; D is uncertain. V lost 5 bases and J 7 bases, leaving 21 bases between the germline ends. The CDR3 contains 15 residues. The germline gives CDR1 DFQATT, CDR2 SNEGSKA (reference sequence). CDR3 sequence (DNA): TGCAGTGCTTCCTCCACAAGGCCCACAAAGAATGAGCAGTTCTTC. It translates to CSASSTRPTKNEQFF.

V and J are TRBV20-1 and TRBJ2-3, with D perhaps TRBD1 (6 bases). V lost 1 base, J lost 2 bases, and 25 bases lay in between. Per the germline V gene, CDR1 is DFQATT and CDR2 is SNEGSKA (reference sequence). CDR3 length: 19 amino acids. The CDR3: CSARGGTIDPGAYTDTQYF. DNA for the CDR3: TGCAGTGCTAGAGGAGGGACAATTGACCCTGGGGCATACACAGATACGCAGTATTTT.

This chain joins TRBV4-1 and TRBJ2-1; D is uncertain. The V gene lost 0 bases and the J gene lost 5 bases, with 8 bases spanning the gap. Germline CDR1 and CDR2: MGHRA and YSYEKL. CDR3 length equals 14 residues. The CDR3 reads CASSQDTGNNEQFF. CDR3 coding DNA: TGCGCCAGCAGCCAAGATACCGGTAACAATGAGCAGTTCTTC.

The chain has TRBV30 and TRBJ1-2; no definite D call. V shed 0 bases and J shed 6 bases, with 11 bases lying between them. The CDR3 has 13 residues. Germline V lookup: CDR1 GTSNPN, CDR2 SVGIG (reference sequence). The CDR3 DNA is TGTGCCTGGAGTGTTGTAGGGCCCGATGGCTACACCTTC. This encodes CAWSVVGPDGYTF.

This rearrangement joins TRBV7-6 to TRBJ2-7; D may be TRBD2 (6 bases). Germline V gene lookup returns CDR1 SGHVS and CDR2 FNYEAQ. The CDR3 is 13 residues long. The V end was cut by 3 bases, the J end by 7 bases, with 13 bases between. The CDR3: CASSFTSGGEQYF. The CDR3, as DNA: TGTGCCAGCAGCTTTACATCAGGAGGGGAGCAGTACTTC. Complete variable domain (other parts from reference TRBV7-6 and TRBJ2-7): GAGVSQSPRYKVTKRGQDVALRCDPISGHVSLYWYRQALGQGPEFLTYFNYEAQQDKSGLPNDRFSAERPEGSISTLTIQRTEQRDSAMYRCASSFTSGGEQYFGPGTRLTVT.

This chain uses TRBV7-3 with TRBJ2-7; TRBD2 might be the D (5 bases). Looked up from germline, CDR1 is SGHTA and CDR2 is FQGTGA. Trimming removed 4 bases at V and 0 bases at J, with 16 bases between. CDR3 size: 16 residues. CDR3 in amino acids: CASSSSLTRSSYEQYF. In DNA, the CDR3 is TGTGCCAGCAGCTCGTCCCTTACTAGGAGCTCCTACGAGCAGTACTTC.

The chain uses TRBV2 and TRBJ2-7, with D unresolved. The CDR3 is 14 amino acids. Germline V gene lookup returns CDR1 SNHLY and CDR2 FYNNEI. V was clipped by 3 bases and J by 6 bases, with 15 bases between them. The CDR3: CASSEGRRAIEQYF. CDR3 coding DNA: TGTGCCAGCAGTGAGGGTCGAAGGGCTATCGAGCAGTACTTC.

The chain has TRBV12-3 or TRBV12-4 and TRBJ2-1; D is undetermined. CDR3 length: 12 amino acids. Trimming pared 3 bases from V and 5 bases from J, leaving 5 bases between. This CDR3 is CASSLVNNEQFF. CDR3 nucleotide sequence: TGTGCCAGCAGTTTGGTGAACAATGAGCAGTTCTTC.

This rearrangement joins TRBV20-1 to TRBJ2-1, with 7 bases matching TRBD1. The CDR3 runs to 13 residues. Germline CDR1 and CDR2: DFQATT and SNEGSKA (reference sequence). The J segment lost 1 base and the V segment lost 5 bases, leaving 2 bases of the junction unmatched. This CDR3 reads CSAEDRSYNEQFF. CDR3 in DNA: TGCAGTGCTGAGGACAGGTCCTACAATGAGCAGTTCTTC.

The rearrangement uses TRBV5-6 and TRBJ1-2; D ambiguous. Germline CDR1 SGHDT, CDR2 YYEEEE. The V and J ends lost 5 bases and 2 bases respectively, with 10 bases between them. The CDR3 runs to 13 residues. CDR3 sequence reads: CASRSDGNYGYTF. CDR3 DNA sequence: TGTGCCAGCAGATCGGACGGAAACTATGGCTACACCTTC.

The CDR3 here is CASSQDRLVVAYEQYF. In DNA, the CDR3 is TGTGCCAGCAGCCAAGATCGACTAGTAGTCGCATACGAGCAGTACTTC. The chain joins TRBV4-2 to TRBJ2-7; TRBD2 might be the D (6 bases). CDR1 LGHNA and CDR2 YNFKEQ come from the germline V gene. Trimming removed 0 bases from V and 4 bases from J, with 16 bases in between. The CDR3 totals 16 residues.

V and J are TRBV12-3 or TRBV12-4 and TRBJ2-3; D unclear. This CDR3 contains 17 residues. V lost 3 bases and J lost 1, with 17 bases in between. The CDR3 nucleotides are TGTGCCAGCAGTTTGAACTGGGTCGGCGTAGGCACAGATACGCAGTATTTT. Protein: CASSLNWVGVGTDTQYF.

The chain carries TRBV10-2 and TRBJ2-5, with 8 bases lining up with TRBD2. V lost 4 bases and J lost 0; bases outside the gene matches: 1. CDR3 length: 14 residues. From germline, CDR1 is WSHSY and CDR2 SAAADI. In DNA form, the CDR3 reads TGCGCCAGCAGTGTACTAGCGGACCAAGAGACCCAGTACTTC. Protein product: CASSVLADQETQYF.

The chain has TRBV6-5 and TRBJ1-6, with a tentative D call TRBD1 (5 bases). The CDR3 loop spans 15 amino acids. V lost 2 bases and J lost 9, with 14 bases in between. Germline CDR1 is MNHEY and CDR2 is SVGAGI. CDR3 nucleotides: TGTGCCAGCAGTTACCTGGGGACCCGGATTTCACCCCTCCACTTT. It is translated as CASSYLGTRISPLHF.

CDR3 loop: CASIFTGQGTYEQYF. For the CDR3, the DNA is TGTGCCAGCATCTTCACGGGACAGGGAACCTACGAGCAGTACTTC. V is TRBV2 and J is TRBJ2-7, with 9 bases matching TRBD1. The length of the CDR3 is 15 residues. With V trimmed by 7 bases and J by 2 bases, 9 bases remained unmatched. Germline CDR1 SNHLY, CDR2 FYNNEI.

The rearrangement joins TRBV27 to TRBJ2-6; D is undetermined. The CDR3 runs to 15 residues. V was clipped by 3 bases and J by 2 bases, with 8 bases between them. CDR1 and CDR2 from the germline V gene are MNHEY and SMNVEV (reference sequence). The CDR3 sequence is CASSLSVTGANVLTF. DNA of the CDR3: TGTGCCAGCAGTTTGAGCGTTACTGGGGCCAACGTCCTGACTTTC.